The 19 T cell receptor beta chains in this list originate from one sample, sequenced in a study of cytomegalovirus exposure and HLA in healthy donors. The PCR was carried out with 60 Vbeta primers and 13 Jbeta primers. Clones were read by immunoSEQ multiplex PCR, and TCRdb kept only the in-frame ones, dropping some. This table holds about 150,000 clones, 60% to 80% found once. Source material: PBMCs. These receptors were collected from a male donor in good health and CMV-seronegative.

Comments on this clone: The junction departs from germline at one end; a sequencing error may be responsible. The chain carries TRBV2 and TRBJ1-1, with D unresolved. This CDR3 spans 11 amino acids. Germline assignment: CDR1 SNHLY and CDR2 FYNNEI. The CDR3 sequence: CASSEKAVQAF. CDR3 nucleotides: TGTGCCAGCAGTGAAAAGGCCGTTCAGGCGTTT.

The chain has TRBV10-3 and TRBJ2-6; TRBD1 agrees at 11 bases. The V gene end was trimmed by 6 bases and the J gene end by 1 base; junction bases not matched to a gene: 5. The CDR3 has 17 residues. Germline CDR1 is ENHRY and CDR2 is SYGVKD. In DNA form, the CDR3 reads TGTGCCATCAGCCTCGGACAGGGGGCGTCTGGGGCCAACGTCCTGACTTTC. This encodes CAISLGQGASGANVLTF.

This rearrangement joins TRBV5-8 to TRBJ2-3; D is undetermined. Germline lookup yields CDR1 SGHTS and CDR2 YDEGEE. Trimming took 5 bases from V and 1 from J, leaving 8 bases between them. The CDR3 loop spans 13 amino acids. The CDR3 DNA reads TGTGCCAGCAGTTGGCCAGGCACAGATACGCAGTATTTT. Its protein product is CASSWPGTDTQYF. Using reference TRBV5-8 and TRBJ2-3 for the parts outside the CDR3, the full variable domain is EAGVTQSPTHLIKTRGQQATLRCSPISGHTSVYWYQQALGLGLQFLLWYDEGEERNRGNFPPRFSGRQFPNYSSELNVNALELEDSALYLCASSWPGTDTQYFGPGTRLTVL.

The CDR3 is CASGLGVRGGGEKLFF. CDR3 nucleotide sequence: TGTGCTAGTGGTTTGGGGGTCAGGGGCGGGGGCGAAAAACTGTTTTTT. This rearrangement joins TRBV12-5 to TRBJ1-4; D may be TRBD1 (6 bases). This CDR3 contains 16 residues. Trimming took off 1 base at V and 8 bases at J, with 17 bases between the two ends. Germline V gene data show CDR1 as LGHNT and CDR2 as FRNRAP.

The table lists this clone with a few counts. V gene TRBV7-6 combines with J gene TRBJ2-2; 8 nucleotides match TRBD1. CDR1 SGHVS and CDR2 FNYEAQ come from the germline V gene. The CDR3 has 17 amino acids. J lost 1 base, V lost 5 bases, and 9 bases had no gene match. In nucleotides, the CDR3 is TGTGCCAGCAGCCCGACTCAGGGGACAGGGAACACCGGGGAGCTGTTTTTT. Residues: CASSPTQGTGNTGELFF.

CDR3 nucleotide sequence: TGTGCCACCCCGGACAGGTCGACCGAGGGGATCTATGGCTACACCTTC. It codes for CATPDRSTEGIYGYTF. J is TRBJ1-2 and V is TRBV7-9, with TRBD1 matching over 7 bases. From germline, CDR1 is SEHNR and CDR2 FQNEAQ (reference sequence). CDR3 size: 16 residues. With V trimmed by 10 bases and J by 4 bases, 18 bases remained unmatched.

Only one count was recorded for this clone. V and J are TRBV2 and TRBJ2-5; TRBD1 agrees at 8 bases. The V and J ends lost 6 bases and 2 bases, in that order; junction bases with no gene match: 5. Germline V gives CDR1 SNHLY, CDR2 FYNNEI. The CDR3 length is 14 residues. The CDR3 protein is CASRGTGRQETQYF. In DNA form, the CDR3 reads TGTGCCAGCAGGGGGACAGGTAGACAAGAGACCCAGTACTTC.

The CDR3 bases are TGTGCCAGTAGTATTGGGCGGGGGGCGGCAGAGACCCAGTACTTC. As protein: CASSIGRGAAETQYF. This sequence joins TRBV19 and TRBJ2-5; 8 positions agree with TRBD2. The length of the CDR3 is 15 residues. The germline gives CDR1 LNHDA, CDR2 SQIVND (reference sequence). V shed 3 bases and J 4 bases; nucleotides not matched to a gene: 7.

This chain links TRBV9 with TRBJ2-1; 11 bases map to TRBD1. The CDR3 loop spans 16 amino acids. V was pared by 0 bases and J by 7 bases, with 6 bases of the junction left unmatched. CDR1 and CDR2 (germline): SGDLS, YYNGEE. CDR3 amino acids: CASSVGVGQGVNEQFF. In DNA, the CDR3 is TGTGCCAGCAGCGTAGGGGTGGGACAGGGGGTAAATGAGCAGTTCTTC.

As to this clone: Distinct nucleotide sequences in the sample also encode this CDR3. The chain couples TRBV19 to TRBJ1-5; 7 nucleotides line up with TRBD1. The CDR3 totals 15 residues. Germline trimming cut 3 bases from V and 7 bases from J; bases unmatched to any gene: 9. Germline CDR1 and CDR2: LNHDA and SQIVND (reference sequence). DNA of the CDR3: TGTGCCAGTAGTATTAGGAGGGGGCCTGGGCAGCCCCAGCATTTT. It codes for CASSIRRGPGQPQHF.

In nucleotides, the CDR3 is TGTGCCAGCAGAACAACTCAAGGGGCTAATGAAAAACTGTTTTTT. Its translation is CASRTTQGANEKLFF. The chain couples TRBV5-5 to TRBJ1-4, with a tentative D call TRBD1 (5 bases). V lost 5 bases, J lost 3 bases, and 14 bases lay in between. Looked up from germline, CDR1 is SGHKS and CDR2 is YYEKEE (reference sequence). CDR3 length: 15 residues.

This chain links TRBV5-4 with TRBJ1-2; D is ambiguous. The germline CDR1 and CDR2 sequences are SGHNT and YYREEE (reference sequence). Deletions cut 5 bases from V and 1 base from J, with 9 bases between. The CDR3 runs to 13 residues. The CDR3, as DNA: TGTGCCAGCAGACCTCGGGGTAACTATGGCTACACCTTC. It translates to CASRPRGNYGYTF.

The rearrangement joins TRBV30 to TRBJ1-5; D is unresolved. The CDR3 has 15 residues. CDR1 is GTSNPN and CDR2 is SVGIG in the germline V gene (reference sequence). V was shortened by 0 bases and J by 0 bases, with 9 bases between the two germline ends. The CDR3 DNA reads as TGTGCCTGGAGTGTACGGGGATATAGCAATCAGCCCCAGCATTTT. Its protein is CAWSVRGYSNQPQHF.

This chain joins TRBV7-2 and TRBJ1-3; 9 bases line up with TRBD1. Germline V gene lookup returns CDR1 SGHTA and CDR2 FQGNSA. The CDR3 consists of 15 residues. V lost 5 bases, J lost 9 bases, and 11 bases stayed unmatched. CDR3 loop: CASSPPGQGYSTIYF. CDR3 nucleotides: TGTGCCAGCAGCCCACCGGGACAGGGTTATAGCACCATATATTTT.

The CDR3 sequence: CASSSFKGSYEQYF. The CDR3 region has the DNA TGTGCCAGCAGCTCGTTCAAGGGGTCCTACGAGCAGTACTTC. This chain links TRBV5-6 with TRBJ2-5, with TRBD1 as a possible D gene (5 bases). The J call may be incorrect, as the DNA end agrees better with TRBJ2-7. The germline V gene has CDR1 SGHDT and CDR2 YYEEEE. This CDR3 contains 14 residues.

The chain has TRBV2 and TRBJ2-3; 12 bases fit TRBD2. Looked up from germline, CDR1 is SNHLY and CDR2 is FYNNEI. The trim removed 9 bases at V and 4 bases at J, leaving 14 bases unmatched. The CDR3 loop spans 17 amino acids. The CDR3 sequence: CASTPGLAGMAADTQYF. CDR3 in DNA: TGTGCCAGTACCCCGGGACTAGCGGGCATGGCGGCAGATACGCAGTATTTT.

The chain has TRBV12-5 and TRBJ2-1; D is possibly TRBD2 (7 bases). This CDR3 has 15 residues. Germline V CDR1 and CDR2: LGHNT, FRNRAP. The germline V and J ends were trimmed by 7 bases and 5 bases, with 18 bases remaining between them. The CDR3 is CASVFSGGLHNEQFF. In DNA, the CDR3 is TGTGCTAGTGTTTTCTCGGGGGGCCTCCACAATGAGCAGTTCTTC.

With respect to this clone: At one end the junction does not follow the germline gene, possibly because of a read error. Within the sample, other DNA sequences also encode this same CDR3. The rearrangement links TRBV5-1 to TRBJ1-1; D not certain. CDR3 length: 13 residues. Germline V gives CDR1 SGHRS, CDR2 YFSETQ. CDR3 region: CASSLDRDTEAFF. CDR3 in DNA: TGCGCTAGCAGCTTAGACCGGGACACTGAAGCTTTCTTT.

This chain uses TRBV11-2 with TRBJ1-1; the D is unclear. Germline V lookup: CDR1 SGHAT, CDR2 FQNNGV. The CDR3 totals 11 residues. Trimming took 5 bases from V and 1 from J, leaving 2 bases between them. The CDR3 DNA reads as TGTGCCAGCAGCCGGAACACTGAAGCTTTCTTT. This codes for CASSRNTEAFF.